This T cell receptor (beta chain) was captured in a study of blood T cell repertoires in COVID-19 (dated by TCRdb to the early 2020s). Context from the whole study: The collaborator samples originated in the United States, Italy and Spain and spanned the acute and convalescent phases of COVID-19. The material from the prospective study consisted of cDNA or gDNA derived from T cells, B-cell-depleted T cells, or PBMCs. Subjects who had been exposed to COVID-19, were actively infected with it, or had recovered from it provided the deeply sampled blood TCRbeta repertoires that made up the dataset. The repertoires were released in a freely available public database intended as a resource for research on the immune response to SARS-CoV-2. The samples were drawn from two sources: the first 160 participants of the ongoing ImmuneRACE study, and some 1,300 subjects contributed by 6 global collaborators. A de-identified subject ID, COVID-19 status, age in years and sex were almost always included in the sample metadata. Where HLA class I and class II types were available, the types were taken from metadata supplied by the sample provider, not from assay-based typing.

Another Seattle source contributed samples from volunteer blood donors who had recovered from COVID-19. Each collaborating institution followed its own protocols to collect whole blood in K2EDTA tubes. Collaborator samples were shipped for TCRbeta analysis as frozen whole blood, isolated PBMCs, or DNA extracted from either sample type. Study-wide findings and limitations: The quantity of clinical and demographic metadata differed by source and by participant and was supplied without curation.

Per the germline V gene (reference sequence), LNHDA is the CDR1 and SQIVND is the CDR2. The CDR3, from cysteine to phenylalanine, totals 16 residues. The only DNA kept is the CDR3, 48 bases in frame from the first base. Germline trimming: 7 bases from V, 7 bases from J; junction bases outside gene matches: 18. This clone occurred a few times. The antigen this receptor binds is unknown. Per-base quality was not reported, and no clone a single base away is much larger than it. The immunoSEQ Assay, a bias-controlled multiplex PCR, was used to amplify TCRbeta CDR3 regions from genomic DNA. In the original analysis: Within the assay, amplification of reference gene primers was used to estimate how many nucleated cells each sample contained. Sequence reads were collapsed and filtered to measure the absolute abundance of every unique TCRbeta CDR3 rearrangement. For each sample, productive Simpson clonality was calculated as the square root of Simpson's diversity index across productive rearrangements. The source is immuneACCESS, and TCRdb retained only in-frame sequences with V and J called. Part of the clones is not carried over; for the studies checked, unresolved V genes explain less than half of this, and the remainder is unexplained. The V and J calls and the clone size are those of that table, but D and trimming were determined from the DNA. Recorded for this sample are 250,000 or so clones; 85% to 90% of them occurred a single time. Clones ranked in the top ten supply approximately 1.4% of the sample.

This sequence was found in a woman aged 40 to 55 who had recovered from COVID-19. Sequencing input: peripheral blood. Rearrangement joined TRBV19 to TRBJ1-2; 7 bases in between match TRBD1. The DNA sequence is TGTGCCAGTACCCGGCGGACAGGCGCGGATTATGTTGGCTACACCTTC. It specifies CASTRRTGADYVGYTF.